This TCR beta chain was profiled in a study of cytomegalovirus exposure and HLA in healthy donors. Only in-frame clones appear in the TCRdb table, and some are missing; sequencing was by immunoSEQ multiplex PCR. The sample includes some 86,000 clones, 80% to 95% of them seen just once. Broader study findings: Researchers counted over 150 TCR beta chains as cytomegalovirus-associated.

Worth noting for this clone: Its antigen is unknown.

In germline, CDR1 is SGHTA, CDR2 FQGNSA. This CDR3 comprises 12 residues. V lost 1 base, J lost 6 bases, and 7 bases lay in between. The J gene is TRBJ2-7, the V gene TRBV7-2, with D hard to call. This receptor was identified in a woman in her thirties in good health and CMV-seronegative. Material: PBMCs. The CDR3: CASSLDSGEQYF. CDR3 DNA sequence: TGTGCCAGCAGCTTAGATAGTGGCGAGCAGTACTTC. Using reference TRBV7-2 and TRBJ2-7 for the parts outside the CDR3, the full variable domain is GAGVSQSPSNKVTEKGKDVELRCDPISGHTALYWYRQSLGQGLEFLIYFQGNSAPDKSGLPSDRFSAERTGGSVSTLTIQRTQQEDSAVYLCASSLDSGEQYFGPGTRLTVT.